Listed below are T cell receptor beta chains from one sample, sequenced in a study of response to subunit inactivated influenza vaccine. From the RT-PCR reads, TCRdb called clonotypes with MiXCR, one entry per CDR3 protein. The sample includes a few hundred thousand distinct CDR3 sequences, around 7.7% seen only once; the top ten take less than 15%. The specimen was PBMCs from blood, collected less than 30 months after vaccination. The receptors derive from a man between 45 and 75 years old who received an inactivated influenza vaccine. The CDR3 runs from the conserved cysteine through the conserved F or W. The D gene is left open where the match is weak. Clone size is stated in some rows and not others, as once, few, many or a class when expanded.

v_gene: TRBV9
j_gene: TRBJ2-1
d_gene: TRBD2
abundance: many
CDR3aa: CASSAPRSGGLPRGEQFF
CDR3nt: TGTGCCAGCAGTGCCCCGCGGAGCGGGGGTCTTCCCAGGGGTGAGCAGTTCTTC

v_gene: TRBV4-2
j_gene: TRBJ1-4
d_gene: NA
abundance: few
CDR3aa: CASSQDYTSNEKLFF
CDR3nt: TGTGCCAGCAGCCAAGATTACACCTCGAATGAAAAACTGTTTTTT

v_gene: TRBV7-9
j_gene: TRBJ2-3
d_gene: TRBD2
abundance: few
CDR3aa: CASSWGGRQITDTQYF
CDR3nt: TGTGCCAGCAGCTGGGGGGGACGACAGATTACAGATACGCAGTATTTT

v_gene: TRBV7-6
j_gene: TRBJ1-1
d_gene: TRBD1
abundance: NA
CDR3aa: CASSSRQGAGTEAFF
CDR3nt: TGTGCCAGCAGCTCACGACAGGGGGCCGGGACTGAAGCTTTCTTT

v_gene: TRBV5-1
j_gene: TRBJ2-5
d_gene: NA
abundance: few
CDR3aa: CASSLAEATETQYF
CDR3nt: TGCGCCAGCAGCTTAGCGGAGGCTACAGAGACCCAGTACTTC

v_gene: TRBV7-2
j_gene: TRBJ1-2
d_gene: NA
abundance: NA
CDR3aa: CASSLDTDKYYGYTF
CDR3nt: TGTGCCAGCAGCTTAGATACCGACAAATACTATGGCTACACCTTC

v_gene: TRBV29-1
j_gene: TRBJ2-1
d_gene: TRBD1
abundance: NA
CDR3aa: CGVGPGRTGVGNEQFF
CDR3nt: TGCGGCGTTGGACCGGGAAGGACAGGGGTTGGAAATGAGCAGTTCTTC

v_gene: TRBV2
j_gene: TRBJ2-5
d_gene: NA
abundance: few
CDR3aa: CASGRQGFNGETQYF
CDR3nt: TGTGCCAGCGGGCGTCAGGGTTTTAATGGGGAGACCCAGTACTTC

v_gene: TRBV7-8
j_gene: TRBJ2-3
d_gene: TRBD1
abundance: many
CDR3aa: CASSLALGRGTDTQYF
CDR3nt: TGTGCCAGCAGCTTAGCGCTCGGCAGGGGGACAGATACGCAGTATTTT

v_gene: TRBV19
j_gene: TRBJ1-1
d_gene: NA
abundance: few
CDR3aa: CASSPRPPGTEAFF
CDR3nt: TGTGCCAGTAGTCCCCGACCCCCGGGGACTGAAGCTTTCTTT

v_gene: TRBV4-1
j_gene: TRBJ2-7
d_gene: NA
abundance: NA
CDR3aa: CASSQVMAGAREQYF
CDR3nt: TGCGCCAGCAGCCAAGTCATGGCCGGGGCGCGCGAGCAGTACTTC

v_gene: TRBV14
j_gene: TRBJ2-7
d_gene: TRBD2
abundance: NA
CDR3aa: CASSQGGLASYEQYF
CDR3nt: TGTGCCAGCAGCCAAGGGGGACTAGCGTCGTACGAGCAGTACTTC

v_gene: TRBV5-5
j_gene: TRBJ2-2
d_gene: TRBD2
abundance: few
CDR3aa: CASSFSGSGTGELFF
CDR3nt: TGTGCCAGCAGCTTTAGCGGGAGCGGGACCGGGGAGCTGTTTTTT

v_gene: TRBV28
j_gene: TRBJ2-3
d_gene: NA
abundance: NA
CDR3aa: CASSFPSPGGTDTQYF
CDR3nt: TGTGCCAGCAGTTTTCCATCGCCAGGGGGCACAGATACGCAGTATTTT

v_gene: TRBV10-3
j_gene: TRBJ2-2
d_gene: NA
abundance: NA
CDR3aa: CAISEGLLANTGELFF
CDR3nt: TGTGCCATCAGTGAGGGTCTTCTCGCGAACACCGGGGAGCTGTTTTTT

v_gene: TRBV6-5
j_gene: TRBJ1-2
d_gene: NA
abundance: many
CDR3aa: CASSYFGGNYGYTF
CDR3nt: TGTGCCAGCAGTTACTTTGGAGGTAACTATGGCTACACCTTC

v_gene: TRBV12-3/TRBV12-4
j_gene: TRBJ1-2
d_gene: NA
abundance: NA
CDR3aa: CASSFPEGGSYGYTF
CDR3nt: TGTGCCAGCAGTTTCCCCGAGGGAGGCAGCTATGGCTACACCTTC

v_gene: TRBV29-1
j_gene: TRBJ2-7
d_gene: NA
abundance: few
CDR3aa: CSVKYTYEQYF
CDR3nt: TGCAGCGTAAAATATACCTACGAGCAGTACTTC

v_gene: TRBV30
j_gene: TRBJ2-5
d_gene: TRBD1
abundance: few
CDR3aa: CAWRTGETQYF
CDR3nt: TGTGCCTGGAGGACAGGGGAGACCCAGTACTTC

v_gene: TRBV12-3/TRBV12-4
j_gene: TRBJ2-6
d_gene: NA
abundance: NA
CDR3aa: CASSSDRTKGSTGANVLTF
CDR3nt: TGTGCCAGCAGTTCCGACAGGACAAAGGGTTCTACTGGGGCCAACGTCCTGACTTTC

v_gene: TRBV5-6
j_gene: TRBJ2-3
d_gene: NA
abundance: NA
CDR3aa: CASSLVYRSTDTQYF
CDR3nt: TGTGCCAGCAGCTTGGTCTACAGAAGCACAGATACGCAGTATTTT

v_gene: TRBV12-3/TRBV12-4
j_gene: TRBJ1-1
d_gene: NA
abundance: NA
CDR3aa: CASSTQRVTEAFF
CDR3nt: TGTGCCAGCAGTACCCAACGGGTTACTGAAGCTTTCTTT

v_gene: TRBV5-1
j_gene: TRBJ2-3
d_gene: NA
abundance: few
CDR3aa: CASKTTGTTDTQYF
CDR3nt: TGCGCCAGCAAAACAACCGGGACCACAGATACGCAGTATTTT

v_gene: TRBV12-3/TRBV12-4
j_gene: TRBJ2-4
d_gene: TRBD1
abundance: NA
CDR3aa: CASSPGQGIRNIQYF
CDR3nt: TGTGCCAGCAGCCCGGGACAGGGTATTCGGAACATTCAGTACTTC

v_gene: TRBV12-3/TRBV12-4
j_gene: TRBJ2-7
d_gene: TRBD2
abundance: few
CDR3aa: CASSLLAGGPEYYEQYF
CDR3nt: TGTGCCAGCAGTTTACTAGCGGGAGGGCCCGAATACTACGAGCAGTACTTC

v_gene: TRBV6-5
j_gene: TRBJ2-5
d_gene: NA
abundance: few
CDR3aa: CASSYSTGDRETQYF
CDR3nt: TGTGCCAGCAGTTACTCTACGGGAGATAGAGAGACCCAGTACTTC

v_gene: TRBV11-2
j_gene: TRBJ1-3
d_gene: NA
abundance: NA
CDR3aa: CASSLIAVKVGSGNTIYF
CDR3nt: TGTGCCAGCAGCTTGATCGCCGTAAAAGTAGGCTCTGGAAACACCATATATTTT

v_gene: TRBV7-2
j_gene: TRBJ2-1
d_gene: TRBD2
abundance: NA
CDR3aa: CASSIVKLAGGYNEQFF
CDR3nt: TGTGCCAGCAGCATAGTTAAACTAGCGGGGGGTTACAATGAGCAGTTCTTC

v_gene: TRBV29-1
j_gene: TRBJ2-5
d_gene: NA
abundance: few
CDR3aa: CSVEDIGKTQYF
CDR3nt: TGCAGCGTTGAAGATATCGGGAAGACCCAGTACTTC

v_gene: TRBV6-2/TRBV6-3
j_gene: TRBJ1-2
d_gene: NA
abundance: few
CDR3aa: CASGTGYGYTF
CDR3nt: TGTGCCAGCGGAACGGGCTATGGCTACACCTTC

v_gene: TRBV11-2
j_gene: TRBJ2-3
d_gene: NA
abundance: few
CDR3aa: CASSLGRLAGTDTQYF
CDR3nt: TGTGCCAGCAGCTTAGGGAGACTGGCTGGCACAGATACGCAGTATTTT

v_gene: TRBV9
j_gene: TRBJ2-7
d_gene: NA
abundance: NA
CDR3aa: CAGSPHLWPYEQYF
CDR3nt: TGTGCCGGCAGCCCCCATTTATGGCCCTACGAGCAGTACTTC

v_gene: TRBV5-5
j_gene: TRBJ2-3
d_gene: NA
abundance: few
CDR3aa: CASSLEISTDTQYF
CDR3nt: TGTGCCAGCAGCTTGGAGATTAGCACAGATACGCAGTATTTT

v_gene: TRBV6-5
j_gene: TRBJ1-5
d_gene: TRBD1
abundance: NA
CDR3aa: CASSYLGTGFNQPQHF
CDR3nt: TGTGCCAGCAGTTACTTGGGGACAGGATTCAATCAGCCCCAGCATTTT

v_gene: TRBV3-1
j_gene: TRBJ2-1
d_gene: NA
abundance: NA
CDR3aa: CASSQVRILGSNEQFF
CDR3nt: TGTGCCAGCAGCCAAGTTAGGATTCTCGGGAGCAATGAGCAGTTCTTC

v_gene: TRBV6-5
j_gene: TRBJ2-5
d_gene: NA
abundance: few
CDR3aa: CASSSKGRGRETQYF
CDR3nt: TGTGCCAGCAGTTCTAAAGGCAGGGGAAGAGAGACCCAGTACTTC

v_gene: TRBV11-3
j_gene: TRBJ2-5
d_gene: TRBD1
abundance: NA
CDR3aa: CASSQTGAGETQYF
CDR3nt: TGTGCCAGCAGCCAGACAGGGGCGGGAGAGACCCAGTACTTC